The 15 T cell receptor beta chains below come from one sample, sequenced in a study of cytomegalovirus exposure and HLA in healthy donors. PCR used 60 Vbeta primers and 13 Jbeta primers. The method was immunoSEQ multiplex PCR; TCRdb's version includes in-frame clones alone and lacks a portion of them. The sample consists of around 150,000 clones, 80% of them appearing once. The sequenced material came from PBMCs. The receptors originated from a man aged 25-45 years in good health.

This clone was seen more than once but under ten times. The rearrangement uses TRBV11-2 and TRBJ2-7; 12 nucleotides match TRBD2. Germline V gene data show CDR1 as SGHAT and CDR2 as FQNNGV. Losses at the gene ends were 5 bases for V and 4 bases for J; bases not matched to a gene: 3. This CDR3 contains 14 residues. DNA of the CDR3: TGTGCCAGCAGCCCAGGACTAGCGGGATACGAGCAGTACTTC. It encodes CASSPGLAGYEQYF.

This chain connects TRBV7-9 to TRBJ2-1, with D uncertain. V was trimmed by 1 base and J by 9 bases, leaving 4 bases between them. CDR3 length: 11 residues. CDR1 is SEHNR and CDR2 is FQNEAQ in the germline V gene (reference sequence). The CDR3 loop reads CASSLVIEQFF. The CDR3 region has the DNA TGTGCCAGCAGCTTAGTAATTGAGCAGTTCTTC.

This clone was observed a few times. The rearrangement joins TRBV6-4 to TRBJ2-2; D not certain. The CDR3 sequence is 13 residues long. In germline, CDR1 is MRHNA, CDR2 SNTAGT. Trimming took off 11 bases at V and 3 bases at J, with 13 bases between the two ends. The CDR3 sequence is CAVSNRDTGELFF. The DNA of the CDR3 is TGTGCCGTCAGTAATCGGGACACCGGGGAGCTGTTTTTT.

The rearrangement joins TRBV7-9 to TRBJ1-1; no firm D call. From germline, CDR1 is SEHNR and CDR2 FQNEAQ (reference sequence). V lost 1 base, J lost 12 bases, and 18 bases lay in between. The CDR3 has 14 amino acids. This CDR3 reads CASSLDRRPGISFF. As DNA, the CDR3 is TGTGCCAGCAGCTTAGATAGGAGGCCGGGAATATCTTTCTTT.

The J gene is TRBJ1-5, the V gene TRBV15; 9 nucleotides line up with TRBD1. The V segment lost 0 bases and the J segment 5 bases; nucleotides outside the gene matches: 5. The CDR3 consists of 16 residues. CDR1 LNHNV and CDR2 YYDKDF come from the germline V gene (reference sequence). This CDR3 reads CATSRDVGQGDQPQHF. CDR3 DNA: TGTGCCACCAGCAGAGATGTGGGACAGGGAGATCAGCCCCAGCATTTT. The entire variable domain, with the rest obtained from reference TRBV15 and TRBJ1-5, is as follows: DAMVIQNPRYQVTQFGKPVTLSCSQTLNHNVMYWYQQKSSQAPKLLFHYYDKDFNNEADTPDNFQSRRPNTSFCFLDIRSPGLGDTAMYLCATSRDVGQGDQPQHFGDGTRLSIL.

The J gene is TRBJ1-1, the V gene TRBV11-3; 7 bases map to TRBD1. Germline CDR1 and CDR2: SGHNT and YENEEA. The length of the CDR3 is 19 residues. The V and J ends lost 5 bases and 5 bases, in that order; junction bases with no gene match: 23. CDR3 in DNA: TGTGCCAGCAGCATCCGTCCGGGACAGTGGGGGAGTTTTAGTACTGAAGCTTTCTTT. It encodes CASSIRPGQWGSFSTEAFF.

The chain employs TRBV5-1 and TRBJ2-7; TRBD1 agrees at 7 bases. The CDR3 is 17 residues long. V was pared by 4 bases and J by 2 bases, with 15 bases of the junction left unmatched. Per germline, CDR1 SGHRS and CDR2 YFSETQ. CDR3 nucleotide sequence: TGCGCCAGCAGCCCTCCCCCAGGGACAGCATTTACCTACGAGCAGTACTTC. This sequence encodes CASSPPPGTAFTYEQYF.

Only one count was recorded for this clone. At one of its ends the junction is not consistent with the germline gene, which may arise from a read error. V usage is TRBV7-9 and J usage is TRBJ1-1, with a weak D call TRBD1 (6 bases). Germline V gene sequence: CDR1 SEHNR, CDR2 FQNEAQ (reference sequence). The CDR3 is 14 residues long. CDR3 region: CSSSSLTGRTEAFF. The DNA for the CDR3 is TGTTCCAGCAGCTCCCTAACAGGGAGAACTGAAGCTTTCTTT.

This clone is medium-sized within its sample. The chain combines TRBV19 with TRBJ1-3; TRBD1 agrees at 7 bases. Germline CDR1 LNHDA, CDR2 SQIVND (reference sequence). V lost 2 bases to trimming and J lost 0 bases; unmatched junction nucleotides: 7. This CDR3 region has 17 residues. CDR3 in DNA: TGTGCCAGTAGTATACCCGGGGACAGCCGCTCTGGAAACACCATATATTTT. It translates to CASSIPGDSRSGNTIYF.

The gene calls are TRBV30 and TRBJ2-7; D not resolved. The ends were cut back, 0 bases at V and 4 bases at J, with 4 bases in the middle. Germline CDR1 GTSNPN, CDR2 SVGIG (reference sequence). The CDR3 is 11 amino acids. CDR3 amino acids: CAWSVRYEQYF. The CDR3 nucleotides are TGTGCCTGGAGTGTACGGTACGAGCAGTACTTC.

The rearrangement uses TRBV7-8 and TRBJ2-7; tentatively, D is TRBD2 (8 bases). This CDR3 has 18 amino acids. V dropped 1 base and J dropped 1 base, with 20 bases sitting between them. Germline loops: CDR1 SGHVS, CDR2 FQNEAQ. In DNA form, the CDR3 reads TGTGCCAGCAGCTTAGGCAGGGGGGCTAGCGGGCCGTCCTACGAGCAGTACTTC. Translated, it gives CASSLGRGASGPSYEQYF.

Only a few counts were recorded for this clone. Within the sample, other DNA sequences also encode this same CDR3. V is TRBV6-4 and J is TRBJ2-1; D unresolved. The CDR3 runs to 15 residues. Germline loops: CDR1 MRHNA, CDR2 SNTAGT. Trimming cost V 0 bases and J 0 bases, with 6 bases left between them. The CDR3 sequence: CASSDSSGSYNEQFF. The CDR3 bases are TGTGCCAGCAGTGACTCGTCCGGCTCCTACAATGAGCAGTTCTTC.

This chain connects TRBV28 to TRBJ2-5; the match to TRBD1 covers 8 bases. The length of the CDR3 is 12 residues. The germline V gene encodes CDR1 MDHEN and CDR2 SYDVKM. The trim removed 7 bases at V and 8 bases at J, leaving 6 bases unmatched. CDR3 protein: CASTGTGITQYF. The CDR3 DNA sequence: TGTGCCAGCACCGGGACAGGCATAACCCAGTACTTC. The whole variable domain, filled in from reference TRBV28 and TRBJ2-5, reads DVKVTQSSRYLVKRTGEKVFLECVQDMDHENMFWYRQDPGLGLRLIYFSYDVKMKEKGDIPEGYSVSREKKERFSLILESASTNQTSMYLCASTGTGITQYFGPGTRLLVL.

The V and J genes are TRBV5-1 and TRBJ2-7, with a possible D match to TRBD2 (5 bases). The CDR3 covers 14 residues. The V end lost 0 bases, the J end lost 1 base, and 8 bases lay between the germline ends. Germline V gene sequence: CDR1 SGHRS, CDR2 YFSETQ. The DNA of the CDR3 is TGCGCCAGCAGCTTGGAGCAGCGGTCCTACGAGCAGTACTTC. It codes for CASSLEQRSYEQYF.

The chain joins TRBV6-4 to TRBJ2-2; TRBD2 agrees at 7 bases. The CDR3 extends over 13 amino acids. Germline CDR1 is MRHNA and CDR2 is SNTAGT. V shed 3 bases, J shed 7 bases, and the junction held 2 bases outside the gene matches. The CDR3 protein is CASSEREHGELFF. The CDR3 nucleotides read TGTGCCAGCAGTGAGCGGGAGCACGGGGAGCTGTTTTTT.